What follows are 11 T cell receptor beta chains derived from one specimen sequenced in a study of technical replicates of blood from a handful of donors (dated by TCRdb to about 2017). The library was made by the immunoSEQ multiplex PCR assay. The immuneACCESS repertoire file appears here via TCRdb, limited to in-frame rearrangements. These files lack a portion of the clones; in checked studies, under half of the deficit traces to unresolved V genes, and the cause of the others is not known. This sample holds roughly 70,000 clones; roughly nine tenths were observed only once. The ten biggest clones cover approximately 0.38% of the sample. The sample taken for sequencing was T cells isolated from PBMCs. The source is a human donor in good health.

This clone was seen just once. This chain links TRBV11-2 with TRBJ2-7; tentatively, D is TRBD1 (5 bases). The CDR3 is made up of 14 amino acids. In germline, CDR1 is SGHAT, CDR2 FQNNGV. Trimming shortened V by 1 base and J by 4 bases, and 11 bases separated the two germline ends. The CDR3: CASSLVTESYEQYF. DNA of the CDR3: TGTGCCAGCAGCTTAGTGACAGAGAGTTACGAGCAGTACTTC.

J is TRBJ1-5 and V is TRBV21-1. TRBV21-1 is labeled a pseudogene. This CDR3 is 16 amino acids long. The CDR3 region has the DNA TGTGCCAGCAGCATTGAAGAGCGGGAGAAAGATCAGCCCCAGCATTTT. Amino acid sequence: CASSIEEREKDQPQHF.

As to this clone: Compared with germline, one end of the junction differs, possibly owing to a read error. This chain connects TRBV28 to TRBJ2-5; D may be TRBD1 (6 bases). CDR3 length equals 11 residues. CDR1 and CDR2 (germline): MDHEN, SYDVKM. CDR3 protein: CASSSRDIMNF. The DNA of the CDR3 is TGTGCCAGCAGTTCAAGGGACATTATGAACTTC.

The chain combines TRBV11-3 with TRBJ2-2; the D is unclear. The CDR3 runs to 12 residues. Germline V lookup: CDR1 SGHNT, CDR2 YENEEA. V lost 5 bases and J lost 5, with 6 bases in between. The CDR3 nucleotides read TGTGCCAGCAGCCTAATGACCGGGGAGCTGTTTTTT. This sequence encodes CASSLMTGELFF. The full variable domain, completed using reference TRBV11-3 and TRBJ2-2, is EAGVVQSPRYKIIEKKQPVAFWCNPISGHNTLYWYLQNLGQGPELLIRYENEEAVDDSQLPKDRFSAERLKGVDSTLKIQPAELGDSAVYLCASSLMTGELFFGEGSRLTVL.

The V call is TRBV4-3, the J call TRBJ2-7, with 8 positions matching TRBD2. The ends lost 6 bases at V and 2 bases at J; junction bases unmatched: 9. Germline V lookup: CDR1 LGHNA, CDR2 YSLEER. The length of the CDR3 is 15 residues. This chain's CDR3 is CASSTTSVPPYEQYF. The CDR3 DNA reads TGCGCCAGCAGTACGACTAGCGTCCCGCCCTACGAGCAGTACTTC.

The chain carries TRBV13 and TRBJ2-1; D possibly corresponds to TRBD2 (6 bases). The CDR3 consists of 13 residues. Germline loops: CDR1 PRHDT, CDR2 FYEKMQ (reference sequence). V was trimmed by 10 bases and J by 4 bases, leaving 14 bases between them. DNA of the CDR3: TGTGCCACCGAACGGGAGTGGTACAATGAGCAGTTCTTC. Its protein product is CATEREWYNEQFF.

V and J are TRBV28 and TRBJ2-2; 7 nucleotides match TRBD1. Germline loops: CDR1 MDHEN, CDR2 SYDVKM. The V segment lost 3 bases and the J segment 3 bases; nucleotides outside the gene matches: 1. The CDR3 runs 14 residues. The CDR3 DNA follows: TGTGCCAGCAGTTTGGGACAGCACACCGGGGAGCTGTTTTTT. This sequence encodes CASSLGQHTGELFF.

The chain uses TRBV7-6 and TRBJ2-1; the D gene is possibly TRBD2 (5 bases). V was clipped by 2 bases and J by 7 bases, with 9 bases between them. This CDR3 comprises 13 residues. The germline V gene encodes CDR1 SGHVS and CDR2 FNYEAQ. As DNA, the CDR3 is TGTGCCAGCAGCTTACGAGGGAAAAATGAGCAGTTCTTC. Translation: CASSLRGKNEQFF.

V is TRBV6-6 and J is TRBJ2-1; D unresolved. The CDR3 length is 11 residues. V lost 6 bases, J lost 9 bases, and 9 bases lay in between. Germline V gene data show CDR1 as MNHNY and CDR2 as SVGAGI (reference sequence). In DNA form, the CDR3 reads TGTGCCAGCAGCGCCAACAGTGAGCAGTTCTTC. This codes for CASSANSEQFF.

The V call is TRBV5-4, the J call TRBJ1-2, with D unclear. The CDR3 is made up of 14 amino acids. Trimming removed 6 bases from V and 3 bases from J, with 15 bases in between. Germline V lookup: CDR1 SGHNT, CDR2 YYREEE (reference sequence). CDR3 residues: CASKNRKEDYGYTF. The CDR3 nucleotides are TGTGCCAGCAAGAATAGGAAGGAGGACTATGGCTACACCTTC.

The gene calls are TRBV29-1 and TRBJ2-7; no firm D call. V dropped 5 bases and J dropped 0 bases, with 14 bases sitting between them. Germline CDR1 is SQVTM and CDR2 is ANQGSEA. The CDR3 length is 14 residues. The CDR3 here is CSVKNPTGSYEQYF. DNA for the CDR3: TGCAGCGTTAAAAATCCCACTGGCTCCTACGAGCAGTACTTC.